What follows are 20 T cell receptor beta chains derived from one specimen sequenced in a study of T-cell reconstitution after alpha-beta-depleted transplantation in children. Unique molecular identifiers were incorporated when the TCRbeta library was constructed. TCRdb processed the PCR reads anew with MiXCR; each CDR3 protein has one entry. The sample holds some 550,000 distinct CDR3 sequences; around 23% are singletons and the top ten take 13% to 15%. This sample comprised PBMCs, mostly from graft donor cells, obtained 360 days after TCRalphabeta/CD19-depleted stem cell transplant. The receptors stem from a boy under two years old who had a stem cell transplant for acute myeloid leukemia, so the T cells may come from the graft donor.

V gene TRBV20-1 combines with J gene TRBJ1-4; no clear D. Trimming pared 5 bases from V and 0 bases from J, leaving 7 bases between. CDR1 is DFQATT, CDR2 SNEGSKA, per germline (reference sequence). This CDR3 has 13 residues. The DNA for the CDR3 is TGCAGTGCTCTAGAGGCAACTAATGAAAAACTGTTTTTT. Protein: CSALEATNEKLFF.

The J gene is TRBJ2-1, the V gene TRBV25-1, with 7 bases aligning to TRBD1. This CDR3 comprises 17 residues. The junction had 6 bases not matched to a gene; V was cut back by 1 base and J by 0 bases. CDR1 is MGHDK, CDR2 SYGVNS, per germline. CDR3 sequence: CASSEFGTVSSYNEQFF. CDR3 bases: TGTGCCAGCAGTGAATTCGGGACAGTAAGCTCCTACAATGAGCAGTTCTTC.

This clonotype has only a few counts. The CDR3 sequence is CSARAGTGNQPQHF. CDR3 DNA sequence: TGCAGTGCTAGAGCCGGGACAGGTAATCAGCCCCAGCATTTT. The chain joins TRBV20-1 to TRBJ1-5, with 8 positions matching TRBD1. The V segment lost 1 base and the J segment 4 bases; nucleotides outside the gene matches: 3. Germline CDR1 reads DFQATT; CDR2 reads SNEGSKA (reference sequence). The CDR3 is 14 residues long.

V is TRBV12-3 or TRBV12-4 and J is TRBJ1-2; D gene unclear. V shed 5 bases and J shed 5 bases, with 18 bases lying between them. This CDR3 region has 15 residues. The CDR3 DNA reads TGTGCCAGCAGTCACCCCAACTACGGGATTTATGGCTACACCTTC. Translated: CASSHPNYGIYGYTF.

This clonotype was seen at least ten times. The rearrangement joins TRBV29-1 to TRBJ1-1; D uncertain. From germline, CDR1 is SQVTM and CDR2 ANQGSEA. The CDR3 has 12 residues. Trimming cost V 8 bases and J 0 bases, with 10 bases left between them. The CDR3 protein is CSPLRVNTEAFF. DNA for the CDR3: TGCAGCCCCCTCCGGGTGAACACTGAAGCTTTCTTT.

The V call is TRBV4-3, the J call TRBJ1-2; unclear D gene. CDR3 size: 17 residues. V was clipped by 0 bases and J by 0 bases, with 14 bases between them. The germline V gene encodes CDR1 LGHNA and CDR2 YSLEER. As DNA, the CDR3 is TGCGCCAGCAGCCAAGATCGAGGGCTCCTAGCTAACTATGGCTACACCTTC. As protein: CASSQDRGLLANYGYTF.

This chain connects TRBV7-2 to TRBJ2-3; perhaps D is TRBD1 or TRBD2 (6 bases each). From germline, CDR1 is SGHTA and CDR2 FQGNSA. Trimming cost V 1 base and J 1 base, with 12 bases left between them. CDR3 length: 16 residues. The CDR3 DNA reads TGTGCCAGCAGCTTAGGGCTTCGGGGGCGCACAGATACGCAGTATTTT. Translation: CASSLGLRGRTDTQYF.

The V and J genes are TRBV29-1 and TRBJ2-1; D is uncertain. This CDR3 region has 16 residues. The V gene lost 0 bases and the J gene lost 6 bases, with 18 bases spanning the gap. Germline CDR1 and CDR2: SQVTM and ANQGSEA. CDR3 sequence reads: CSVEDDGQISSNEQFF. As DNA, the CDR3 is TGCAGCGTTGAAGATGATGGGCAGATCTCAAGCAATGAGCAGTTCTTC.

The chain links TRBV11-2 to TRBJ2-1, with 7 positions matching TRBD1. Unmatched junction bases numbered 12, after V lost 4 bases and J lost 0 bases. The CDR3 sequence is 18 residues long. CDR1 is SGHAT and CDR2 is FQNNGV in the germline V gene. The CDR3 region is CASSSDPQGESSYNEQFF. The CDR3 coding sequence is TGTGCCAGCAGCTCGGACCCCCAGGGGGAATCCTCCTACAATGAGCAGTTCTTC.

This clonotype has only a few counts. The chain employs TRBV13 and TRBJ2-2; possible D gene TRBD1, 5 bases. With 3 bases removed from V and 1 base from J, the gap between germline ends came to 12 bases. The CDR3 consists of 16 residues. CDR1 and CDR2 from the germline V gene are PRHDT and FYEKMQ (reference sequence). The CDR3 DNA follows: TGTGCCAGCAGCTTCGCTGCAACAGGGAACACCGGGGAGCTGTTTTTT. It is translated as CASSFAATGNTGELFF. Full variable domain (remainder filled in from reference TRBV13 and TRBJ2-2): AAGVIQSPRHLIKEKRETATLKCYPIPRHDTVYWYQQGPGQDPQFLISFYEKMQSDKGSIPDRFSAQQFSDYHSELNMSSLELGDSALYFCASSFAATGNTGELFFGEGSRLTVL.

V usage is TRBV7-7 and J usage is TRBJ2-3; 11 nucleotides match TRBD2. The ends lost 3 bases at V and 4 bases at J; junction bases unmatched: 15. Looked up from germline, CDR1 is SSHAT and CDR2 is FNYEAQ (reference sequence). This CDR3 has 19 residues. CDR3 protein: CASSFLLPNSGGAPDTQYF. DNA for the CDR3: TGTGCCAGCAGCTTCCTGCTACCAAATAGCGGGGGGGCCCCAGATACGCAGTATTTT.

The V and J genes are TRBV9 and TRBJ2-3; D may be TRBD1 (6 bases). Germline V CDR1 and CDR2: SGDLS, YYNGEE. CDR3 size: 16 residues. Trimming shortened V by 4 bases and J by 0 bases, and 15 bases separated the two germline ends. This CDR3 reads CASSLLGAPSTDTQYF. The CDR3 region has the DNA TGTGCCAGCAGCTTACTGGGGGCCCCTAGCACAGATACGCAGTATTTT.

This rearrangement joins TRBV27 to TRBJ2-3, with 16 nucleotides matching TRBD2. The V gene end was trimmed by 6 bases and the J gene end by 4 bases; junction bases not matched to a gene: 10. This CDR3 contains 18 residues. CDR1 MNHEY and CDR2 SMNVEV come from the germline V gene (reference sequence). The CDR3 coding sequence is TGTGCCAGCAGACGCATCGGGACTAGCGGGGGGGTTGCAGATACGCAGTATTTT. This gives the protein CASRRIGTSGGVADTQYF.

This clonotype was recorded a few times. The chain is built from TRBV6-2 or TRBV6-3 and TRBJ1-5; unclear D gene. Germline V lookup: CDR1 MNHEY, CDR2 SVGEGT. The CDR3 runs to 16 residues. Trimming shortened V by 6 bases and J by 1 base, and 16 bases separated the two germline ends. The CDR3 DNA sequence: TGTGCCAGCAGACTCAAAAGGGCGGGCAGCAATCAGCCCCAGCATTTT. Translated: CASRLKRAGSNQPQHF.

V usage is TRBV4-3 and J usage is TRBJ2-1; possibly TRBD1 for D (5 bases). Germline loops: CDR1 LGHNA, CDR2 YSLEER. CDR3 size: 15 residues. V lost 4 bases to trimming and J lost 4 bases, with 14 bases between them. CDR3 DNA sequence: TGCGCCAGCAGCCGGGATAATACAGGTTACAATGAGCAGTTCTTC. Protein product: CASSRDNTGYNEQFF.

The CDR3 is CASSYIHTQYF. Here the CDR3 DNA reads TGTGCCAGCAGTTACATCCATACGCAGTATTTT. This chain connects TRBV6-2 or TRBV6-3 to TRBJ2-3; no clear D gene. V shed 2 bases and J shed 7 bases, with 4 bases lying between them. Germline V lookup: CDR1 MNHEY, CDR2 SVGEGT. The CDR3 has 11 amino acids.

The V gene is TRBV7-2, the J gene TRBJ2-7; perhaps TRBD2 as D (6 bases). The CDR3 totals 15 residues. Germline CDR1 is SGHTA and CDR2 is FQGNSA. V was trimmed by 3 bases and J by 0 bases, leaving 12 bases between them. The CDR3 DNA is TGTGCCAGCAGCTTCGGAGGGGCTGGCTCCTACGAGCAGTACTTC. Protein product: CASSFGGAGSYEQYF.

This clonotype showed up many times. The rearrangement joins TRBV6-5 to TRBJ2-4, with D unresolved. This CDR3 has 14 amino acids. V gave up 6 bases and J gave up 0 bases, with 9 bases separating them. Looked up from germline, CDR1 is MNHEY and CDR2 is SVGAGI. The CDR3 spells CASSPTLAKNIQYF. As DNA, the CDR3 is TGTGCCAGCAGCCCAACCTTAGCCAAAAACATTCAGTACTTC.

Only a few counts were recorded for this clonotype. This may stem from a read error, because a much larger clone lies one nucleotide away. The chain combines TRBV20-1 with TRBJ2-5, with TRBD2 matching over 7 bases. The CDR3 runs 15 residues. CDR1 and CDR2 from the germline V gene are DFQATT and SNEGSKA (reference sequence). The CDR3 sequence: CCARDRRLAQETQYF. CDR3 nucleotide sequence: TGCTGTGCTAGAGATAGGCGACTAGCACAAGAGACCCAGTACTTC.

The chain links TRBV5-5 to TRBJ2-7; D could derive from TRBD1 or TRBD2 (6 bases each). CDR3 size: 14 residues. With 4 bases removed from V and 5 bases from J, the gap between germline ends came to 16 bases. Germline lookup yields CDR1 SGHKS and CDR2 YYEKEE (reference sequence). The CDR3 reads CASSDLGGKHEQYV. CDR3 sequence (DNA): TGTGCCAGCAGCGATCTAGGGGGGAAGCACGAGCAGTACGTC.